This entry lists 27 T cell receptor beta chains sequenced from one sample in a study of cytomegalovirus exposure and HLA in healthy donors (dated 2017 in TCRdb). The library was made by the immunoSEQ multiplex PCR assay. Entries here come from immuneACCESS through TCRdb and include only in-frame sequences with V and J called. Some clones fail to appear in such tables; in the studies checked, an unresolved V gene covers under half of the shortfall, and the cause of the remainder is unknown. Counted in this sample were about 76,000 clones; 94% of them appeared once. Jointly, the top ten make up under 0.75% of the sample. The sequencing sample was made of PBMCs. These receptors all stem from a woman between 18 and 30 years old in good health and CMV-seronegative.

CDR3 loop: CASSQELDRLWYGYTF. CDR3 DNA: TGTGCCAGCAGCCAAGAATTGGACAGGTTATGGTATGGCTACACCTTC. This rearrangement joins TRBV4-2 to TRBJ1-2; 7 bases line up with TRBD1. Germline CDR1 and CDR2: LGHNA and YNFKEQ. This CDR3 contains 16 residues. V lost 0 bases, J lost 5 bases, and 9 bases stayed unmatched.

V gene TRBV28 combines with J gene TRBJ2-2; TRBD1 agrees at 7 bases. The CDR3 has 14 residues. CDR1 is MDHEN and CDR2 is SYDVKM in the germline V gene. The junction had 4 bases not matched to a gene; V was cut back by 8 bases and J by 1 base. In DNA, the CDR3 is TGTGCCAGCCAGGGACAGCTGAACACCGGGGAGCTGTTTTTT. Protein product: CASQGQLNTGELFF.

The J gene is TRBJ2-1, the V gene TRBV29-1, with 12 bases that match TRBD2. The CDR3 is 14 amino acids. After removal of 5 bases from V and 4 bases from J, the junction contained 3 bases not matched to a gene. Looked up from germline, CDR1 is SQVTM and CDR2 is ANQGSEA. CDR3 DNA sequence: TGCAGCGTTCAGACTAGCGGGGGATACAATGAGCAGTTCTTC. Its protein is CSVQTSGGYNEQFF.

Points on this clone: Relative to the germline gene, one junction end is altered; a read error may explain this. Here the CDR3 reads CVSRSPGQSSYEQYF. The CDR3 DNA sequence: TGTGTCAGCAGAAGTCCGGGACAGAGCTCCTACGAGCAGTACTTC. V gene TRBV6-5 combines with J gene TRBJ2-7; 7 bases line up with TRBD1. The germline V gene has CDR1 MNHEY and CDR2 SVGAGI. CDR3 length equals 15 residues.

This sequence joins TRBV7-2 and TRBJ1-1; 8 positions match TRBD1. Germline CDR1 and CDR2: SGHTA and FQGNSA. Germline trimming cut 6 bases from V and 2 bases from J; bases unmatched to any gene: 14. This CDR3 has 17 amino acids. This CDR3 is CASSPWDRLNTNTEAFF. DNA for the CDR3: TGTGCCAGCAGTCCTTGGGACAGGCTTAATACCAACACTGAAGCTTTCTTT.

The rearrangement links TRBV29-1 to TRBJ2-7; D possibly corresponds to TRBD1 (6 bases). Germline V lookup: CDR1 SQVTM, CDR2 ANQGSEA. The CDR3 is 13 amino acids. The ends were cut back, 7 bases at V and 0 bases at J, with 13 bases in the middle. CDR3 nucleotides: TGCAGCGCTTTACAGGGAACCTCCTACGAGCAGTACTTC. This encodes CSALQGTSYEQYF.

This chain links TRBV5-1 with TRBJ2-7; 9 nucleotides agree with TRBD2. With V trimmed by 3 bases and J by 1 base, 2 bases remained unmatched. Germline CDR1 is SGHRS and CDR2 is YFSETQ. This CDR3 is built from 14 residues. The CDR3 spells CASSSTSGSYEQYF. CDR3 sequence (DNA): TGCGCCAGCAGCTCTACTAGCGGGTCCTACGAGCAGTACTTC.

This chain joins TRBV7-9 and TRBJ1-4, with 7 bases fitting TRBD1. After removal of 4 bases from V and 5 bases from J, the junction contained 4 bases not matched to a gene. Germline CDR1 is SEHNR and CDR2 is FQNEAQ (reference sequence). CDR3 length: 14 residues. For the CDR3, the DNA is TGTGCCAGCAGCTCGGGACAGCCGAATGAAAAACTGTTTTTT. It specifies CASSSGQPNEKLFF.

The chain recombines TRBV6-5 with TRBJ1-2, with 7 bases matching TRBD1. The CDR3 runs to 15 residues. The germline V gene has CDR1 MNHEY and CDR2 SVGAGI. V lost 2 bases, J lost 1 base, and 4 bases stayed unmatched. This CDR3 is CASSYGTAFNYGYTF. In DNA form, the CDR3 reads TGTGCCAGCAGTTACGGGACAGCGTTTAACTATGGCTACACCTTC.

This chain's CDR3 is CASSQGTGGAETQYF. CDR3 nucleotide sequence: TGCGCCAGCAGCCAAGGGACAGGGGGGGCAGAGACCCAGTACTTC. The chain uses TRBV4-3 and TRBJ2-5; the match to TRBD1 covers 10 bases. The ends lost 1 base at V and 4 bases at J; junction bases unmatched: 3. CDR1 LGHNA and CDR2 YSLEER come from the germline V gene. The CDR3 is made up of 15 amino acids.

This chain uses TRBV11-2 with TRBJ1-1, with D maybe TRBD1 (5 bases). Trimming took 3 bases from V and 6 from J, leaving 17 bases between them. Looked up from germline, CDR1 is SGHAT and CDR2 is FQNNGV. The CDR3 is made up of 15 amino acids. The CDR3 protein is CASSLRGGGVPEAFF. DNA for the CDR3: TGTGCCAGCAGCTTGAGGGGAGGCGGGGTGCCTGAAGCTTTCTTT. Supplemented by reference TRBV11-2 and TRBJ1-1, the full variable domain reads EAGVAQSPRYKIIEKRQSVAFWCNPISGHATLYWYQQILGQGPKLLIQFQNNGVVDDSQLPKDRFSAERLKGVDSTLKIQPAKLEDSAVYLCASSLRGGGVPEAFFGQGTRLTVV.

The genes are TRBV28 and TRBJ1-6, with no clear D. V lost 3 bases, J lost 8 bases, and 5 bases lay in between. The germline CDR1 and CDR2 sequences are MDHEN and SYDVKM. This CDR3 has 12 residues. The CDR3 DNA reads as TGTGCCAGCAGTTTCGGGGATTCACCCCTCCACTTT. Translated, it gives CASSFGDSPLHF.

This rearrangement joins TRBV19 to TRBJ1-1; D remains ambiguous. This CDR3 is 14 amino acids long. Germline CDR1 reads LNHDA; CDR2 reads SQIVND (reference sequence). Deletions cut 1 base from V and 4 bases from J, with 10 bases between. The DNA of the CDR3 is TGTGCCAGTAGTATAGGACTCATAGGCACTGAAGCTTTCTTT. It codes for CASSIGLIGTEAFF.

Regarding this clone: In the same sample, other DNA sequences code for this CDR3. The chain recombines TRBV6-5 with TRBJ1-1; D is ambiguous. V shed 6 bases and J shed 0 bases, with 8 bases lying between them. The CDR3 is 13 amino acids. Germline V gene lookup returns CDR1 MNHEY and CDR2 SVGAGI. The CDR3 loop reads CASRLQVNTEAFF. The CDR3, as DNA: TGTGCCAGCAGATTACAAGTGAACACTGAAGCTTTCTTT.

This chain joins TRBV14 and TRBJ2-3; TRBD2 aligns across 13 bases. This CDR3 is built from 17 residues. J was trimmed by 1 base and V by 2 bases; bases with no gene match: 3. Per the germline V gene, CDR1 is SGHDN and CDR2 is FVKESK. CDR3 sequence reads: CASSQRTSGSRTDTQYF. In nucleotides, the CDR3 is TGTGCCAGCAGCCAAAGGACTAGCGGGAGCCGCACAGATACGCAGTATTTT.

The chain is built from TRBV11-2 and TRBJ1-2; the match to TRBD1 covers 9 bases. The CDR3 contains 18 residues. CDR1 is SGHAT, CDR2 FQNNGV, per germline. V gave up 4 bases and J gave up 2 bases; unmatched junction bases: 14. CDR3 in DNA: TGTGCCAGCAGCTCGCGGGGTGAGATTGACAGGGGGAACTATGGCTACACCTTC. Residues: CASSSRGEIDRGNYGYTF.

The chain has TRBV5-4 and TRBJ2-7, with 10 bases lining up with TRBD1. V gave up 4 bases and J gave up 7 bases; unmatched junction bases: 11. The CDR3 extends over 15 amino acids. Germline-derived CDR1 and CDR2 are SGHNT and YYREEE (reference sequence). Here the CDR3 reads CASSRPGQGIGEQYF. In DNA form, the CDR3 reads TGTGCCAGCAGCCGACCGGGACAGGGGATCGGAGAGCAGTACTTC.

CDR3 loop: CASSFYGGPEQFF. Here the CDR3 DNA reads TGTGCCAGCAGTTTTTACGGGGGTCCGGAGCAGTTCTTC. The chain links TRBV28 to TRBJ2-1; the D gene is possibly TRBD2 (6 bases). The CDR3 runs to 13 residues. Trimming stripped 3 bases from V and 10 bases from J, with 13 bases between. Germline V gives CDR1 MDHEN, CDR2 SYDVKM.

The chain recombines TRBV5-4 with TRBJ2-7; TRBD1 matches 7 bases. The CDR3 has 15 residues. CDR1 is SGHNT and CDR2 is YYREEE in the germline V gene (reference sequence). J lost 5 bases, V lost 4 bases, and 12 bases had no gene match. CDR3 bases: TGTGCCAGCAGCCTGATAGACAGGGCCGACCACGAGCAGTACTTC. Protein product: CASSLIDRADHEQYF.

V and J are TRBV7-9 and TRBJ1-1, with a weak D call TRBD1 (5 bases). Germline V gene data show CDR1 as SEHNR and CDR2 as FQNEAQ (reference sequence). The V end lost 5 bases, the J end lost 0 bases, and 13 bases lay between the germline ends. CDR3 size: 15 residues. CDR3: CASSSFGALNTEAFF. CDR3 sequence (DNA): TGTGCCAGCAGCAGCTTTGGGGCATTGAACACTGAAGCTTTCTTT.

The chain uses TRBV21-1 and TRBJ2-3; TRBD2 is the table's D call, not checked against the DNA. TRBV21-1 is deemed a pseudogene. The CDR3 has 16 residues. CDR3 residues: CASSKVLAGGPDTQYF. In DNA, the CDR3 is TGTGCCAGCAGCAAAGTTCTAGCGGGGGGCCCAGATACGCAGTATTTT.

This sequence joins TRBV7-8 and TRBJ2-7, with TRBD2 matching over 12 bases. Germline CDR1 is SGHVS and CDR2 is FQNEAQ. The CDR3 consists of 16 residues. The ends lost 4 bases at V and 3 bases at J; junction bases unmatched: 7. The CDR3 DNA follows: TGTGCCAGCAGCTCCAGGACTAGCGGGGCTTACTACGAGCAGTACTTC. This gives the protein CASSSRTSGAYYEQYF.

The gene calls are TRBV7-3 and TRBJ2-7; weak D call: TRBD1 (6 bases). From germline, CDR1 is SGHTA and CDR2 FQGTGA. Trimming removed 5 bases at V and 2 bases at J, with 19 bases between. CDR3 size: 16 residues. CDR3 sequence (DNA): TGTGCCAGCAGCAAAGGCCGGGACACCCCCCCCTACGAGCAGTACTTC. Protein product: CASSKGRDTPPYEQYF.

The rearrangement links TRBV5-4 to TRBJ2-1; 7 nucleotides agree with TRBD2. CDR3 length: 15 amino acids. The germline CDR1 and CDR2 sequences are SGHNT and YYREEE (reference sequence). The ends lost 2 bases at V and 9 bases at J; junction bases unmatched: 11. CDR3 region: CASSFIAGPGAEQFF. The CDR3 DNA is TGTGCCAGCAGCTTTATAGCGGGCCCCGGGGCTGAGCAGTTCTTC.

This sequence joins TRBV28 and TRBJ2-2, with D possibly matching TRBD1 (5 bases). The CDR3 has 13 amino acids. Trimming took 11 bases from V and 0 from J, leaving 10 bases between them. Germline V gene data show CDR1 as MDHEN and CDR2 as SYDVKM. The CDR3 here is CAGAATNTGELFF. The CDR3 DNA reads as TGTGCCGGGGCAGCCACGAACACCGGGGAGCTGTTTTTT.

The chain links TRBV19 to TRBJ2-3; D uncertain. V lost 5 bases and J 5 bases, leaving 11 bases between the germline ends. CDR3 length: 13 residues. Germline loops: CDR1 LNHDA, CDR2 SQIVND (reference sequence). CDR3 in DNA: TGTGCCAGTAGTTTCGGCCGAGGAGATACGCAGTATTTT. Protein product: CASSFGRGDTQYF.

This sequence joins TRBV30 and TRBJ2-2; TRBD1 agrees at 10 bases. Trimming removed 1 base from V and 5 bases from J; junction bases left unmatched: 4. Germline CDR1 is GTSNPN and CDR2 is SVGIG (reference sequence). The CDR3 runs 15 residues. The CDR3 DNA reads as TGTGCCTGGAGTGGACAGGGGGCAAGGACCGGGGAGCTGTTTTTT. It translates to CAWSGQGARTGELFF.